The rows below give T cell receptor beta chains drawn from one sample of a study of control samples from healthy donors and cancer patients. The method was immunoSEQ multiplex PCR; TCRdb's version includes in-frame clones alone and lacks a portion of them. The table lists some 120,000 clones, roughly 90% of them singletons, with approximately 8.6% in the top ten. The sample taken for sequencing was blood. The receptors stem from a man between 18 and 29 years old in good health. The CDR3 runs from the conserved cysteine through the conserved F or W. Each record gives: clone size, V gene, D gene, J gene, CDR3 DNA, CDR3 protein. D genes are given only for firm matches. Not every row has a clone size; where given, it reads once, few, many or a size class.

>.|TRBV9|.|TRBJ1-4
TGTGCCAGCAGCGTAGCAGGGGAGACCTTTGGGGAAAAACTGTTTTTT
CASSVAGETFGEKLFF
>.|TRBV19|.|TRBJ1-1
TGTGCCAGTAGTCCGACAGCGAACACTGAAGCTTTCTTT
CASSPTANTEAFF
>.|TRBV5-4|TRBD2|TRBJ2-5
TGTGCCAGCAGCTTGGAAACTAGCGGGGGGCAGACCCAGTACTTC
CASSLETSGGQTQYF
>.|TRBV27|.|TRBJ1-2
TGTGCCAGCAGCCTAGGGGGGATCCATGGCTACACCTTC
CASSLGGIHGYTF
>.|TRBV6-1|.|TRBJ1-2
TGTGCCAGCAGTGAAGTGCGAACTAACTATGGCTACACCTTC
CASSEVRTNYGYTF
>few|TRBV6-5|.|TRBJ2-3
TGTGCCAGCAGACAAGACAGTCTGGAAGATACGCAGTATTTT
CASRQDSLEDTQYF
>.|TRBV5-6|TRBD1|TRBJ1-1
TGTGCCAGCAGCTTGCTGGACAGGGTAAACACTGAAGCTTTCTTT
CASSLLDRVNTEAFF
>.|TRBV3-1/TRBV3-2|.|TRBJ1-2
TGTGCCAGCAGCCAAACAAATGATGGCTACACCTTC
CASSQTNDGYTF
>.|TRBV4-1|.|TRBJ1-1
TGCGCCAGCAGCCAACCAAAGGGGACTTGGGGCCACACTGAAGCTTTCTTT
CASSQPKGTWGHTEAFF
>.|TRBV6-4|.|TRBJ2-3
TGTGCCAGCAGTGCACAAAGAGGGTCCACAGATACGCAGTATTTT
CASSAQRGSTDTQYF
>.|TRBV9|.|TRBJ1-6
TGTGCCAGCAGCGTAGGGGCGCGGGGGGGAAATTCACCCCTCCACTTT
CASSVGARGGNSPLHF
>.|TRBV6-5|TRBD1|TRBJ1-6
TGTGCCAGCAGCGTACAGGGGGCAGAGAATTCACCCCTCCACTTT
CASSVQGAENSPLHF
>.|TRBV5-6|.|TRBJ1-2
TGTGCCAGCAGCGTGGACCCATATGGCTACACCTTC
CASSVDPYGYTF
>.|TRBV7-9|.|TRBJ1-4
TGTGCCAGCAGCTTTTTCGGAGGGAGTGAAAAACTGTTTTTT
CASSFFGGSEKLFF
>.|TRBV7-3|.|TRBJ1-2
TGTGCCAGCAGCCTCACCGCCGGGACATTGGGGGTCTATGGCTACACCTTC
CASSLTAGTLGVYGYTF
>.|TRBV30|.|TRBJ2-5
TGTGCCTGGGGGGAAGGAGTGGGGGAGACCCAGTACTTC
CAWGEGVGETQYF
>.|TRBV7-9|.|TRBJ2-3
TGTGCCAGCAGCTCGACGGACCCTTCCACAGATACGCAGTATTTT
CASSSTDPSTDTQYF
>.|TRBV3-1/TRBV3-2|.|TRBJ1-5
TGTGCCAGCAGCCAAAGACAGGATCGGCAGCCCCAGCATTTT
CASSQRQDRQPQHF
>.|TRBV3-1/TRBV3-2|.|TRBJ1-2
TGTGCCAGCAGCCTCAGCCAGGATCCCTCCTATGGCTACACCTTC
CASSLSQDPSYGYTF
>.|TRBV9|.|TRBJ1-1
TGTGCCAGCAGCGTAGGGGTGGGGGTCGACACTGAAGCTTTCTTT
CASSVGVGVDTEAFF
>.|TRBV19|.|TRBJ2-3
TGTGCCAGTAGTAGTAGGACCGCAGATACGCAGTATTTT
CASSSRTADTQYF
>.|TRBV30|.|TRBJ1-2
TGTGCCTGGGGTGCTAGGGGTCTTAGTTTGGGATATGGCTACACCTTC
CAWGARGLSLGYGYTF
>once|TRBV25-1|.|TRBJ2-7
TGTGCCAGCAGAATTGGGGGAAGTCGGGACGAGCAGTACTTC
CASRIGGSRDEQYF
>.|TRBV6-5|.|TRBJ1-3
TGTGCCAGCAGTTACTCGATACAGGTCCCTGGAAACACCATATATTTT
CASSYSIQVPGNTIYF
>.|TRBV6-5|TRBD1|TRBJ2-5
TGTGCCAGCAGTTACTGGGGGACAGAACAAGAGACCCAGTACTTC
CASSYWGTEQETQYF
>.|TRBV7-8|.|TRBJ1-1
TGTGCCAGCAGCTTCTGGGGAGGGAACACTGAAGCTTTCTTT
CASSFWGGNTEAFF
>.|TRBV29-1|.|TRBJ1-5
TGCAGCGTTGCCAGGGAGGTAGGTCAGCCCCAGCATTTT
CSVAREVGQPQHF
>.|TRBV29-1|.|TRBJ1-2
TGCAGCGTTGAAGAACGGCACCGAAACTATGGCTACACCTTC
CSVEERHRNYGYTF
>.|TRBV5-5|TRBD1|TRBJ1-1
TGTGCCAGCAGCTTGGTTTCAGGGGGGCCGACTGAAGCTTTCTTT
CASSLVSGGPTEAFF
>.|TRBV27|TRBD1|TRBJ2-3
TGTGCCACCAGTCAGGGGGCAGATACGCAGTATTTT
CATSQGADTQYF
>.|TRBV30|TRBD2|TRBJ2-2
TGTGCCTGGAGCAGACTAGCGGGGGGCACCGGGGAGCTGTTTTTT
CAWSRLAGGTGELFF
>.|TRBV7-9|.|TRBJ2-7
TGTGCCAGCACACCGGACGGCTACTACGAGCAGTACTTC
CASTPDGYYEQYF
>once|TRBV5-1|.|TRBJ1-1
TGCGCCAGCAGCTTTATCCGGGGGGGATGGAACACTGAAGCTTTCTTT
CASSFIRGGWNTEAFF
>.|TRBV6-6|.|TRBJ1-2
TGTGCCAGCAGAGCCCCTGGAAGTTGGAAAAGTGGCTACACCTTC
CASRAPGSWKSGYTF
>.|TRBV18|.|TRBJ2-2
TGTGCCAGCTCACCACGAGAGGTGGTCACCGGGGAGCTGTTTTTT
CASSPREVVTGELFF
>.|TRBV30|.|TRBJ1-5
TGTGCCTGGAGTGAAGGAATGGGGAATAGCAATCAGCCCCAGCATTTT
CAWSEGMGNSNQPQHF
>.|TRBV19|.|TRBJ1-2
TGTGCCAGTAGTATTCACGGAAGACGGGATGGCTACACCTTC
CASSIHGRRDGYTF
>.|TRBV5-4|TRBD2|TRBJ2-4
TGTGCCAGCAGCTTGTGGCGGGGGGGCCCTGGCATTCAGTACTTC
CASSLWRGGPGIQYF
>.|TRBV9|TRBD1|TRBJ1-5
TGTGCCAGCAGCGCGACAGGGGATAATCAGCCCCAGCATTTT
CASSATGDNQPQHF
>.|TRBV5-4|TRBD2|TRBJ2-3
TGTGCCAGCAGCTTGGGTATAGCGGGGGGGCCGGGAGATACGCAGTATTTT
CASSLGIAGGPGDTQYF
>.|TRBV12-5|.|TRBJ2-7
TGTGCTAGTGGTTCCCCCCGGGCCGAGCAGTACTTC
CASGSPRAEQYF
>.|TRBV5-1|.|TRBJ2-2
TGCGCCAGCAGCCAAATAACAGGGATCACCGGGGAGCTGTTTTTT
CASSQITGITGELFF
>few|TRBV6-5|.|TRBJ1-1
TGTGCCAGCAGTTCCGGTGGGGGTCTGAACACTGAAGCTTTCTTT
CASSSGGGLNTEAFF
>.|TRBV6-1|.|TRBJ2-5
TGTGCCAGCAGTGAAGGCCTGTGGGCGGAGACCCAGTACTTC
CASSEGLWAETQYF
>.|TRBV6-5|.|TRBJ1-5
TGTGCCAGCAGTTACTCCCGGTATAGCAATCAGCCCCAGCATTTT
CASSYSRYSNQPQHF
>.|TRBV7-7|TRBD1|TRBJ1-1
TGTGCCAGCAGCTCCCGGGACAGGGGTGTGCCTGAAGCTTTCTTT
CASSSRDRGVPEAFF
>.|TRBV4-1|.|TRBJ2-7
TGCGCCAGCAGCCAGGGGCCGGGGTTGAACTCCTACGAGCAGTACTTC
CASSQGPGLNSYEQYF
>.|TRBV6-5|TRBD1|TRBJ1-5
TGTGCCATCAAGACAGGGGCGACGGGCAATCAGCCCCAGCATTTT
CAIKTGATGNQPQHF
>.|TRBV5-1|.|TRBJ1-2
TGCGCCAGCAGCTTGGCGGGTAACTATGGCTACACCTTC
CASSLAGNYGYTF
>.|TRBV29-1|TRBD1|TRBJ1-1
TGCAGCGGTCCACAGGGGGCAATCGGCACTGAAGCTTTCTTT
CSGPQGAIGTEAFF
>.|TRBV6-5|.|TRBJ2-1
TGTGCCAGCAGTACGGAGGGCTCCTACAATGAGCAGTTCTTC
CASSTEGSYNEQFF
>.|TRBV2|TRBD1|TRBJ2-3
TGTGCCAGCTCTAGGGACAGGACTAGCACAGATACGCAGTATTTT
CASSRDRTSTDTQYF